This T cell receptor beta chain was retrieved from a study of T cells after yellow fever vaccination. As for the study in general: The SMART-Seq v4 Ultra Low Input method served to prepare the low-cell-number fractions.

This clonotype was detected many times. The antigen is unknown. 5'RACE template switching added a universal primer site and UMIs to TCR cDNA. One entry per CDR3 protein, called by TCRdb with MiXCR from the 5' RACE reads. The table records over 110,000 distinct CDR3 sequences, about 8% of them present only once. Germline V lookup: CDR1 SGHAT, CDR2 FQNNGV. This CDR3 region has 21 residues. The trim removed 5 bases at V and 0 bases at J, leaving 18 bases unmatched. Study-wide points: Of the clonotypes, a small share occurred in both CD4 and CD8 compartments.

Sequencing was performed on CD4+ T cells sorted from PBMCs, taken 5 days after the yellow fever booster vaccination. The chain employs TRBV11-2 and TRBJ2-1; 11 bases map to TRBD2. The source is a young man who received the YFV17D yellow fever vaccine. The CDR3 sequence is CASSLRRPGLAVASSYNEQFF. The CDR3 nucleotides are TGTGCCAGCAGCCTCCGCCGCCCGGGACTAGCGGTTGCCAGCTCCTACAATGAGCAGTTCTTC.